The 10 T cell receptor beta chains reported below all come from one sample, sequenced in a study of OX40 agonist ivuxolimab in advanced cancers. This table comes from immunoSEQ multiplex PCR, and its TCRdb copy is limited to in-frame clones, with some not included. Of some 96,000 clones in the sample, roughly 80% are singletons; the top ten hold about 1.5%. The sequences come from CD4+ or CD8+ T cells sorted from blood, collected in a trial of the OX40 agonist ivuxolimab. These receptor sequences come from an adult with an advanced solid tumor such as melanoma, head and neck, liver or kidney cancer.

J is TRBJ2-6 and V is TRBV4-3; tentative D call: TRBD1 (6 bases). The CDR3 loop spans 16 amino acids. The ends were cut back, 3 bases at V and 2 bases at J, with 11 bases in the middle. The germline V gene has CDR1 LGHNA and CDR2 YSLEER. CDR3 loop: CASSHPAGAGANVLTF. CDR3 DNA: TGCGCCAGCAGCCACCCTGCAGGGGCTGGGGCCAACGTCCTGACTTTC.

This chain joins TRBV18 and TRBJ1-6; 7 positions match TRBD1. Germline CDR1 KGHSH, CDR2 LQKENI. Germline trimming cut 0 bases from V and 8 bases from J; bases unmatched to any gene: 7. CDR3 length: 16 amino acids. CDR3 nucleotide sequence: TGTGCCAGCTCACCACCGAACAGGGGTAGAGATTCACCCCTCCACTTT. Its translation: CASSPPNRGRDSPLHF. The full variable domain, completed using reference TRBV18 and TRBJ1-6, is NAGVMQNPRHLVRRRGQEARLRCSPMKGHSHVYWYRQLPEEGLKFMVYLQKENIIDESGMPKERFSAEFPKEGPSILRIQQVVRGDSAAYFCASSPPNRGRDSPLHFGNGTRLTVT.

CDR3 bases: TGTGCCAGCAGCGTAGGTCGACTAGCAGATACGCAGTATTTT. Its translation: CASSVGRLADTQYF. V gene TRBV9 combines with J gene TRBJ2-3; TRBD2 might be the D (6 bases). Germline V gene data show CDR1 as SGDLS and CDR2 as YYNGEE. This CDR3 has 14 residues. V shed 0 bases and J shed 4 bases, with 9 bases lying between them.

The rearrangement joins TRBV7-2 to TRBJ2-7, with TRBD1 matching 10 bases. The CDR3 covers 14 residues. Germline assignment: CDR1 SGHTA and CDR2 FQGNSA. V lost 5 bases, J lost 5 bases, and 6 bases stayed unmatched. CDR3 in DNA: TGTGCCAGCAGCGCCTCGGGGACAGGGGACGAGCAGTACTTC. Amino acid sequence: CASSASGTGDEQYF.

This clone was counted only a few times. The chain uses TRBV7-2 and TRBJ1-2; a possible D gene is TRBD1 (5 bases). Trimming removed 7 bases at V and 4 bases at J, with 16 bases between. The CDR3 has 14 amino acids. The germline V gene encodes CDR1 SGHTA and CDR2 FQGNSA. CDR3 in amino acids: CASTLQAGTYGYTF. The CDR3, as DNA: TGTGCCAGCACCCTACAGGCCGGAACCTATGGCTACACCTTC.

There are a few counts of this clone. The chain carries TRBV28 and TRBJ1-5; TRBD1 is a possible D gene (6 bases). V was shortened by 5 bases and J by 7 bases, with 15 bases between the two germline ends. Germline V gene data show CDR1 as MDHEN and CDR2 as SYDVKM. There are 14 residues in the CDR3. The CDR3, as DNA: TGTGCCAGCAGTCTCTCGGGGGCGCGCCAGCCCCAGCATTTT. This encodes CASSLSGARQPQHF.

The rearrangement uses TRBV7-2 and TRBJ2-1; D ambiguous. V was pared by 5 bases and J by 9 bases, with 14 bases between. This CDR3 contains 13 residues. CDR1 is SGHTA and CDR2 is FQGNSA in the germline V gene. CDR3: CASSPQLQSEQFF. The CDR3 region has the DNA TGTGCCAGCAGCCCTCAACTCCAGAGTGAGCAGTTCTTC.

V and J are TRBV7-6 and TRBJ1-4; no clear D gene. This CDR3 has 13 amino acids. Germline CDR1 SGHVS, CDR2 FNYEAQ. Between the trimmed V and J ends, which lost 2 bases and 8 bases, there was a span of 9 bases. The CDR3 sequence: CASSLTDREKLFF. CDR3 DNA: TGTGCCAGCAGCTTAACCGATCGGGAAAAACTGTTTTTT.

The rearrangement links TRBV5-1 to TRBJ2-2; 10 nucleotides match TRBD1. This CDR3 is built from 17 residues. V trimming: 4 bases; J trimming: 3 bases; junction bases outside the gene matches: 9. Germline lookup yields CDR1 SGHRS and CDR2 YFSETQ. CDR3: CASSRPDRGQDTGELFF. The DNA for the CDR3 is TGCGCCAGCAGCCGCCCAGACAGGGGGCAAGACACCGGGGAGCTGTTTTTT.

The chain joins TRBV2 to TRBJ1-2; 9 nucleotides agree with TRBD1. Germline V gives CDR1 SNHLY, CDR2 FYNNEI. The CDR3 contains 14 residues. V gave up 6 bases and J gave up 3 bases; unmatched junction bases: 5. The CDR3 here is CASSGGTGYYGYTF. The CDR3 bases are TGTGCCAGCAGCGGAGGGACAGGGTACTATGGCTACACCTTC.